The present T cell receptor (beta chain) was sequenced within a study of T cells after yellow fever vaccination. Study as a whole: Low-cell-number fractions were prepared with SMART-Seq v4 Ultra Low Input.

5'RACE template switching generated TCR cDNA, adding a universal primer site and UMIs. TCRdb independently ran MiXCR on the 5' RACE reads; one entry per CDR3 protein. The sample holds about 330,000 distinct CDR3 sequences, about 8.3% seen once. This clonotype was counted a few times. Its antigen remains unidentified. Germline V gene lookup returns CDR1 SNHLY and CDR2 FYNNEI. This CDR3 has 15 amino acids. The V gene lost 0 bases and the J gene lost 2 bases, with 9 bases spanning the gap. Study outcomes and limitations: Although the secondary response was weaker, it peaked faster, at day 5 versus 15. Most primary-vaccination clones recurred post-booster (about 96% CD4, roughly 87% CD8).

This chain links TRBV2 with TRBJ2-3; no definite D call. The source material was PBMCs, sampled about 49 days after the first yellow fever vaccination. This receptor was identified in a man younger than 35 who received the YFV17D yellow fever vaccine. DNA for the CDR3: TGTGCCAGCAGTGAAGCTGCCCCGTACACAGATACGCAGTATTTT. Its protein is CASSEAAPYTDTQYF.